The present T cell receptor beta chain was sequenced within a study of T-cell memory formation after mild COVID-19. Overall study findings and caveats: CD4+ bias marked clones expanding day 15 to 37, unlike balanced contracting clones.

Via MiXCR, TCRdb re-called the 5' RACE reads, giving one row per CDR3 protein. The sample lists about 210,000 distinct CDR3 sequences, around 26% occurring once. This clonotype turned up a few times. Its matching antigen is unknown. The sequencing sample was made of PBMCs or a T cell subset sorted from them (not recorded which). The sequence came from an adult woman who had mild COVID-19 (a few samples of this study predate the infection). Cell type and time point are not known.

CDR3 protein: CASSPGTGPNEQFF. In DNA form, the CDR3 reads TGCGCCAGCAGTCCCGGGACAGGGCCCAATGAGCAGTTCTTC. This chain joins TRBV4-1 and TRBJ2-1, with TRBD1 identical over 9 bases. The CDR3 consists of 14 residues. Germline assignment: CDR1 MGHRA and CDR2 YSYEKL. The V segment lost 6 bases and the J segment 6 bases; nucleotides outside the gene matches: 6.